Following are 23 T cell receptor beta chains from one sample sequenced in a study of early T cells in non-severe SARS-CoV-2 infection. TCRdb re-called the 5' RACE reads through MiXCR, storing one row per CDR3 protein. The data show 55,000 to 65,000 distinct CDR3 sequences, 10% to 11% seen once. The sequenced sample consisted of whole blood. All receptors come from an adult who was a healthcare worker with PCR-confirmed SARS-CoV-2 infection or an uninfected control (not recorded which).

A remark on this clonotype: A read error is possible here, since a much larger clone lies one base away. This chain joins TRBV25-1 and TRBJ1-1; D gene unclear. Per germline, CDR1 MGHDK and CDR2 SYGVNS. This CDR3 is 13 amino acids long. CDR3 sequence (DNA): TGTGCCAGCAAAGTTCAGACGAACACTGAAGCTCTCTTT. It is translated as CASKVQTNTEALF.

For the CDR3, the DNA is TGTGCCAGCAGATTCATCGGTCCTGGCAATCAGCCCCAGCATTTT. Translated: CASRFIGPGNQPQHF. V and J are TRBV2 and TRBJ1-5; D gene ambiguous. This CDR3 has 15 amino acids. Trimming pared 6 bases from V and 2 bases from J, leaving 14 bases between. CDR1 and CDR2 (germline): SNHLY, FYNNEI.

In this sample, this clonotype turned up many times. The rearrangement joins TRBV24-1 to TRBJ1-2; D possibly corresponds to TRBD1 (6 bases). The CDR3 totals 13 residues. Germline CDR1 KGHDR, CDR2 SFDVKD. The V and J ends lost 2 bases and 6 bases respectively, with 9 bases between them. The CDR3 region has the DNA TGTGCCACCAGTGATTCCAGGGGTCATGGCTACACCTTC. Amino acid sequence: CATSDSRGHGYTF.

This clonotype was observed a handful of times. J is TRBJ2-3 and V is TRBV6-5, with D perhaps TRBD1 (6 bases). Germline CDR1 reads MNHEY; CDR2 reads SVGAGI. With 3 bases removed from V and 2 bases from J, the gap between germline ends came to 12 bases. This CDR3 is built from 15 residues. The CDR3 coding sequence is TGTGCCAGCAGTTATGGGGGCGAACCCACAGATACGCAGTATTTT. Protein product: CASSYGGEPTDTQYF.

This clonotype was recorded at least ten times. This chain joins TRBV6-5 and TRBJ1-1, with D tentatively TRBD1 (6 bases). The V end was cut by 7 bases, the J end by 11 bases, with 23 bases between. Germline assignment: CDR1 MNHEY and CDR2 SVGAGI. The CDR3 loop spans 14 amino acids. The CDR3 DNA follows: TGTGCCAGCAATAGAGGCCGGGGGGCAAGAGGGGCTTTCTTT. Its translation is CASNRGRGARGAFF.

Many counts were recorded for this clonotype. The chain has TRBV6-6 and TRBJ1-2; possible D gene TRBD1, 6 bases. This CDR3 has 13 amino acids. Between the trimmed V and J ends, which lost 9 bases and 3 bases, there was a span of 14 bases. CDR1 is MNHNY, CDR2 SVGAGI, per germline (reference sequence). The CDR3, as DNA: TGTGCCAGTGACGAAACAGGGTACTATGGCTACACCTTC. Translation gives CASDETGYYGYTF.

This clonotype was detected many times. CDR3 sequence: CASSPDRVDYGYTF. DNA of the CDR3: TGTGCCAGCAGCCCGGACAGGGTGGACTATGGCTACACCTTC. This chain joins TRBV3-1 and TRBJ1-2; 8 bases agree with TRBD1. The CDR3 is 14 residues long. V dropped 4 bases and J dropped 3; count of bases not matched to a gene: 4. CDR1 and CDR2 from the germline V gene are LGHDT and YNNKEL (reference sequence).

The chain is built from TRBV3-1 and TRBJ1-2; the D gene is possibly TRBD1 (5 bases). Germline V gene lookup returns CDR1 LGHDT and CDR2 YNNKEL (reference sequence). Trimming cost V 5 bases and J 4 bases, with 11 bases left between them. The CDR3 has 13 amino acids. Here the CDR3 DNA reads TGTGCCAGCAGCGGGGCAGCGGGCTATGGCTACACCTTC. This sequence encodes CASSGAAGYGYTF. The full variable domain, completed using reference TRBV3-1 and TRBJ1-2, is DTAVSQTPKYLVTQMGNDKSIKCEQNLGHDTMYWYKQDSKKFLKIMFSYNNKELIINETVPNRFSPKSPDKAHLNLHINSLELGDSAVYFCASSGAAGYGYTFGSGTRLTVV.

This clonotype occurred many times. The gene calls are TRBV19 and TRBJ2-2; D call uncertain. There are 14 residues in the CDR3. CDR1 is LNHDA, CDR2 SQIVND, per germline (reference sequence). The germline V and J ends were trimmed by 5 bases and 6 bases, with 13 bases remaining between them. The DNA for the CDR3 is TGTGCCAGTAGTGACCTGCTACCGTCCGGGGAGCTGTTTTTT. This codes for CASSDLLPSGELFF.

This clonotype was seen ten or more times. V is TRBV20-1 and J is TRBJ2-3, with TRBD1 identical over 12 bases. Germline loops: CDR1 DFQATT, CDR2 SNEGSKA (reference sequence). With 3 bases clipped from V and 6 bases from J, the junction kept 4 bases outside the gene matches. This CDR3 contains 14 residues. CDR3 sequence (DNA): TGCAGTGCTAGCGCCGGGACAGGGGGCGATACGCAGTATTTT. Translated, it gives CSASAGTGGDTQYF.

In its sample, this clonotype was seen many times. V is TRBV30 and J is TRBJ2-1; TRBD1 is a possible D gene (5 bases). The V gene lost 2 bases and the J gene lost 5 bases, with 10 bases spanning the gap. Germline V gives CDR1 GTSNPN, CDR2 SVGIG (reference sequence). The CDR3 length is 13 residues. CDR3 in amino acids: CAWSPDNDNEQFF. The DNA for the CDR3 is TGTGCCTGGAGTCCGGACAATGACAATGAGCAGTTCTTC.

This clonotype was counted between two and nine times. This CDR3 reads CASSPVRAYEQYF. In DNA, the CDR3 is TGTGCCAGCAGCCCCGTTCGGGCCTACGAGCAGTACTTC. The chain employs TRBV6-5 and TRBJ2-7; D remains unclear. The CDR3 contains 13 residues. V shed 6 bases and J shed 2 bases, with 11 bases lying between them. In germline, CDR1 is MNHEY, CDR2 SVGAGI.

Many counts were recorded for this clonotype. The rearrangement uses TRBV30 and TRBJ2-7; D is possibly TRBD1 (5 bases). The V gene's germline CDR1 is GTSNPN and CDR2 SVGIG (reference sequence). The CDR3 is 11 residues long. V was clipped by 4 bases and J by 1 base, with 5 bases between them. The CDR3 bases are TGTGCCTGGAAGGGGTCCTACGAGCAGTACTTC. This codes for CAWKGSYEQYF. Combining the CDR3 with reference TRBV30 and TRBJ2-7 gives the whole variable domain SQTIHQWPATLVQPVGSPLSLECTVEGTSNPNLYWYRQAAGRGLQLLFYSVGIGQISSEVPQNLSASRPQDRQFILSSKKLLLSDSGFYLCAWKGSYEQYFGPGTRLTVT.

The chain carries TRBV29-1 and TRBJ2-1, with 9 bases matching TRBD2. Unmatched junction bases numbered 6, after V lost 4 bases and J lost 2 bases. This CDR3 has 15 amino acids. Germline CDR1 reads SQVTM; CDR2 reads ANQGSEA. The CDR3 nucleotides read TGCAGCGTTGTTTCGGCGGGGGGGCCCTACAATGAGCAGTTCTTC. Translation gives CSVVSAGGPYNEQFF.

This clonotype was recorded many times. This chain joins TRBV7-9 and TRBJ1-1; 7 bases align to TRBD1. Germline V CDR1 and CDR2: SEHNR, FQNEAQ (reference sequence). CDR3 length: 17 residues. Trimming cost V 4 bases and J 3 bases; bases outside gene matches: 14. As DNA, the CDR3 is TGTGCCAGCAGCTACGATCAGGGGGGGTCTTTCGACACTGAAGCTTTCTTT. Translating gives CASSYDQGGSFDTEAFF.

This clonotype came up many times. The chain uses TRBV20-1 and TRBJ2-1; D is perhaps TRBD1 (5 bases). CDR3 size: 16 residues. The V end lost 6 bases, the J end lost 10 bases, and 28 bases lay between the germline ends. Germline V gene sequence: CDR1 DFQATT, CDR2 SNEGSKA (reference sequence). The CDR3 bases are TGCAGTGCCTATCAGGGAAGGGTAGGGCCATTGAGGGAGCAGTTCTTC. It specifies CSAYQGRVGPLREQFF.

This clonotype was seen a few times. The chain combines TRBV7-9 with TRBJ2-7; D gene unclear. The CDR3 totals 14 residues. Germline values: CDR1 SEHNR, CDR2 FQNEAQ (reference sequence). Trimming left V 5 bases short and J 6 bases short, with 17 bases between. The CDR3 bases are TGTGCCAGCAGCCCAAATTTAGAAACGGGCGAGCAGTACTTC. Amino acid sequence: CASSPNLETGEQYF.

This clonotype appeared many times. The rearrangement uses TRBV19 and TRBJ2-5; 8 positions match TRBD2. This CDR3 has 16 amino acids. With 4 bases clipped from V and 4 bases from J, the junction kept 11 bases outside the gene matches. Germline assignment: CDR1 LNHDA and CDR2 SQIVND (reference sequence). CDR3 sequence reads: CASSTGAGVGGETQYF. The DNA for the CDR3 is TGTGCCAGTAGTACAGGAGCGGGGGTCGGAGGAGAGACCCAGTACTTC.

This clonotype showed up just a few times. The CDR3 DNA reads as TGTGCCTCAGCGGACAGACTTATTGAAAAACTGTTTTTT. It is translated as CASADRLIEKLFF. The chain uses TRBV10-3 and TRBJ1-4; possible D gene TRBD1, 6 bases. V lost 11 bases and J 7 bases, leaving 17 bases between the germline ends. CDR3 length: 13 residues. Germline V lookup: CDR1 ENHRY, CDR2 SYGVKD.

This clonotype was recorded a few times. The CDR3 bases are TGCAGCGTTTCACAGGTTTTTAGCACAGATACGCAGTATTTT. This gives the protein CSVSQVFSTDTQYF. The chain joins TRBV29-1 to TRBJ2-3, with D tentatively TRBD1 (5 bases). Germline loops: CDR1 SQVTM, CDR2 ANQGSEA. V lost 5 bases and J 0 bases, leaving 12 bases between the germline ends. The CDR3 has 14 amino acids.

This clonotype came up many times. The CDR3 loop reads CASSLGVGDTQYF. CDR3 nucleotides: TGTGCCAGCAGTTTAGGGGTCGGGGATACGCAGTATTTT. The chain has TRBV12-3 or TRBV12-4 and TRBJ2-3; D unresolved. The CDR3 sequence is 13 residues long. Deletions cut 1 base from V and 6 bases from J, with 8 bases between.

The chain is built from TRBV10-3 and TRBJ2-1; tentatively, D is TRBD2 (5 bases). The CDR3 has 13 residues. Germline CDR1 and CDR2: ENHRY and SYGVKD. V lost 6 bases to trimming and J lost 3 bases, with 9 bases between them. The CDR3, as DNA: TGTGCCATCAGCCCCGCGGGCTACAATGAGCAGTTCTTC. Translation gives CAISPAGYNEQFF.

V and J are TRBV5-1 and TRBJ1-6; D is unclear. Germline CDR1 reads SGHRS; CDR2 reads YFSETQ. The CDR3 runs 14 residues. V lost 2 bases and J lost 10, with 13 bases in between. The CDR3 DNA reads TGCGCCAGCAGCTTCAAATCTGGCGAGTCACCCCTCCACTTT. The encoded protein is CASSFKSGESPLHF.